This T cell receptor (beta chain) was profiled in a study of T cell repertoires in cytomegalovirus infection. As for the study in general: Public TCR beta signatures marked donors with CMV infection and the matching HLA.

As regards this clonotype: Its antigen is not identified.

Germline CDR1 is LGHNA and CDR2 is YNFKEQ. V dropped 3 bases and J dropped 1 base, with 22 bases sitting between them. The CDR3 sequence is 18 residues long. Points from the study as a whole: Cumulative frequency (of public TCR beta family members) identified carriers of CMV plus the relevant HLA. Dominating the ex vivo response were TCR beta clonotypes that were CMV-specific and HLA-C-restricted.

One entry per CDR3 protein, called by TCRdb with MiXCR from the reads. This sample yields around 550,000 distinct CDR3 sequences, of which around a quarter are seen a single time; over 10% belongs to the top ten. The specimen sequenced was PBMCs. V and J are TRBV4-2 and TRBJ2-7; the D is unclear. The receptor's source is a human donor in good health (CMV status not recorded). Some clones in this sample may be carry-over from other donors' samples. The DNA of the CDR3 is TGTGCCAGCAGCCAGAGCGTAAGTCAGCGCCTGGGTTCCTACGAGCAGTACTTC. It codes for CASSQSVSQRLGSYEQYF.